Presented here are 17 T cell receptor beta chains from one specimen sequenced in a study of T cells after yellow fever vaccination. Each CDR3 protein is one row after TCRdb ran MiXCR on the 5' RACE reads. The sample includes about 240,000 distinct CDR3 sequences, approximately 3.8% seen only once; the top ten take about 20%. The source material was PBMCs, sampled 15 days after the yellow fever booster vaccination. These receptors were obtained from a man younger than 35 who received the YFV17D yellow fever vaccine.

This clonotype was detected many times. The rearrangement links TRBV7-2 to TRBJ1-2; TRBD1 agrees at 8 bases. V shed 6 bases, J shed 4 bases, and the junction held 7 bases outside the gene matches. The CDR3 is 14 amino acids. The germline CDR1 and CDR2 sequences are SGHTA and FQGNSA. The CDR3 protein is CASRIRDRLYGYTF. CDR3 sequence (DNA): TGTGCCAGCAGAATACGGGACAGGCTCTATGGCTACACCTTC.

Ten or more counts support this clonotype. The rearrangement joins TRBV6-5 to TRBJ2-3; tentative D call: TRBD1 (5 bases). The CDR3 loop spans 15 amino acids. Deletions cut 0 bases from V and 2 bases from J, with 9 bases between. CDR1 is MNHEY and CDR2 is SVGAGI in the germline V gene. CDR3 DNA: TGTGCCAGCAGTTACTCTAGGGGTAACACAGATACGCAGTATTTT. Encoded protein: CASSYSRGNTDTQYF.

This clonotype was recorded many times. This chain uses TRBV5-6 with TRBJ2-5; TRBD2 is a possible D gene (5 bases). The ends were cut back, 4 bases at V and 3 bases at J, with 16 bases in the middle. CDR3 size: 15 residues. The germline V gene has CDR1 SGHDT and CDR2 YYEEEE. The CDR3 sequence is CASSPRMDSEETQYF. The DNA for the CDR3 is TGTGCCAGCAGCCCCCGCATGGACTCGGAAGAGACCCAGTACTTC.

This clonotype was seen many times. V usage is TRBV7-9 and J usage is TRBJ1-2; no reliable D call. V dropped 8 bases and J dropped 0 bases, with 7 bases sitting between them. Germline lookup yields CDR1 SEHNR and CDR2 FQNEAQ (reference sequence). The CDR3 loop spans 12 amino acids. The CDR3 sequence is CASVVANYGYTF. In DNA, the CDR3 is TGTGCCAGCGTGGTGGCTAACTATGGCTACACCTTC.

At least ten counts were recorded for this clonotype. The chain couples TRBV5-6 to TRBJ2-4, with D perhaps TRBD1 (6 bases). Per germline, CDR1 SGHDT and CDR2 YYEEEE. Trimming removed 4 bases at V and 0 bases at J, with 14 bases between. CDR3 length: 16 residues. CDR3 sequence reads: CASSLLDRLAKNIQYF. The CDR3 DNA sequence: TGTGCCAGCAGCCTCTTGGACAGATTAGCCAAAAACATTCAGTACTTC.

This clonotype has at least ten counts. The rearrangement links TRBV9 to TRBJ1-1; 11 bases line up with TRBD1. Trimming cost V 0 bases and J 2 bases; bases outside gene matches: 3. This CDR3 has 16 residues. Germline CDR1 is SGDLS and CDR2 is YYNGEE. In DNA form, the CDR3 reads TGTGCCAGCAGCGTAGGGACAGGGGGCCTAAACACTGAAGCTTTCTTT. It encodes CASSVGTGGLNTEAFF.

This clonotype occurred many times. This chain joins TRBV5-1 and TRBJ1-1; 10 bases map to TRBD1. V shed 1 base, J shed 5 bases, and the junction held 11 bases outside the gene matches. The CDR3 loop spans 17 amino acids. CDR1 and CDR2 (germline): SGHRS, YFSETQ. The CDR3 here is CASSLQWTGGMRTEAFF. CDR3 in DNA: TGCGCCAGCAGCTTGCAATGGACAGGGGGTATGAGGACTGAAGCTTTCTTT.

This clonotype was recorded at least ten times. The chain has TRBV10-3 and TRBJ2-5; no reliable D call. The CDR3 covers 11 residues. Germline CDR1 and CDR2: ENHRY and SYGVKD. Trimming cost V 10 bases and J 1 base, with 7 bases left between them. The CDR3, as DNA: TGTGCCAGCCAGGCCCAAGAGACCCAGTACTTC. Protein: CASQAQETQYF.

This clonotype was recorded at least ten times. The chain combines TRBV4-2 with TRBJ2-5; 13 bases are shared with TRBD2. Germline CDR1 and CDR2: LGHNA and YNFKEQ. The length of the CDR3 is 16 residues. V was pared by 2 bases and J by 1 base, with 1 base of the junction left unmatched. The chain's CDR3 is CASSQTSGGVQETQYF. CDR3 DNA: TGTGCCAGCAGCCAAACTAGCGGGGGGGTCCAAGAGACCCAGTACTTC.

There are many counts of this clonotype. The chain is built from TRBV5-6 and TRBJ1-5; 9 bases map to TRBD1. J lost 4 bases, V lost 3 bases, and 5 bases had no gene match. The CDR3 is 15 residues long. Germline CDR1 SGHDT, CDR2 YYEEEE. Written as DNA, the CDR3 is TGTGCCAGCAGCTCCTATGGGACAGGGAATCAGCCCCAGCATTTT. As protein: CASSSYGTGNQPQHF.

This clonotype was observed many times. The genes are TRBV7-2 and TRBJ1-1; D gene unclear. There are 14 residues in the CDR3. Trimming shortened V by 4 bases and J by 1 base, and 10 bases separated the two germline ends. CDR1 and CDR2 from the germline V gene are SGHTA and FQGNSA. The DNA of the CDR3 is TGTGCCAGCAGCTCGGGAGGAAGGAACACTGAAGCTTTCTTT. Encoded protein: CASSSGGRNTEAFF.

In its sample, this clonotype was seen many times. J is TRBJ1-6 and V is TRBV6-5, with 9 bases matching TRBD1. Per the germline V gene, CDR1 is MNHEY and CDR2 is SVGAGI. This CDR3 comprises 16 residues. The J segment lost 3 bases and the V segment lost 5 bases, leaving 5 bases of the junction unmatched. The CDR3 DNA follows: TGTGCCAGCAGTGGACAGGGGATTTACTATAATTCACCCCTCCACTTT. Protein sequence: CASSGQGIYYNSPLHF.

V is TRBV5-1 and J is TRBJ1-2, with TRBD1 matching over 8 bases. Losses at the gene ends were 5 bases for V and 8 bases for J; bases not matched to a gene: 14. This CDR3 is built from 15 residues. Looked up from germline, CDR1 is SGHRS and CDR2 is YFSETQ. As DNA, the CDR3 is TGCGCCAGCAGTCAACTCCCGGGACAGGTGGAAGGCTACACCTTC. Amino acid sequence: CASSQLPGQVEGYTF.

Many counts were recorded for this clonotype. The rearrangement joins TRBV7-2 to TRBJ2-5, with 9 bases identical to TRBD2. CDR3 size: 17 residues. The ends lost 1 base at V and 10 bases at J; junction bases unmatched: 16. CDR1 and CDR2 (germline): SGHTA, FQGNSA. CDR3 DNA sequence: TGTGCCAGCAGCTTAGAAACGGGAGTCGCGGGGGGGAAGAGCCAGTACTTC. Translated, it gives CASSLETGVAGGKSQYF.

Many counts were recorded for this clonotype. V usage is TRBV12-3 or TRBV12-4 and J usage is TRBJ2-7; possible D gene TRBD1, 6 bases. The CDR3 runs to 11 residues. V dropped 6 bases and J dropped 5 bases, with 8 bases sitting between them. The CDR3 loop is CASSRGHEQYF. Here the CDR3 DNA reads TGTGCCAGCAGCAGGGGTCACGAGCAGTACTTC.

This clonotype was detected many times. V gene TRBV7-8 combines with J gene TRBJ2-7; D perhaps matches TRBD2 (5 bases). The ends were cut back, 5 bases at V and 6 bases at J, with 14 bases in the middle. The CDR3 extends over 13 amino acids. The V gene's germline CDR1 is SGHVS and CDR2 FQNEAQ. The CDR3 DNA sequence: TGTGCCAGCAGCCGACTATCGGTGAGCGAGCAGTACTTC. Protein: CASSRLSVSEQYF.

This clonotype came up a few times. The genes are TRBV19 and TRBJ1-2; tentatively, D is TRBD1 (6 bases). The V end lost 3 bases, the J end lost 6 bases, and 11 bases lay between the germline ends. The germline V gene encodes CDR1 LNHDA and CDR2 SQIVND (reference sequence). This CDR3 is built from 13 residues. The CDR3 sequence: CASSIVGGDGYTF. Written as DNA, the CDR3 is TGTGCCAGTAGTATTGTCGGGGGCGATGGCTACACCTTC.